This passage covers 24 T cell receptor beta chains from one sample sequenced in a study of T cell responses to AZD1222 COVID-19 vaccine. Some clones are missing from TCRdb's copy, which holds only in-frame ones; the method was immunoSEQ multiplex PCR. The profile shows over 85,000 clones, 70% to 90% of them singletons. The source material was peripheral blood, sampled on day 0 of AZD1222 vaccination. Receptor source: an adult in good health.

The chain has TRBV19 and TRBJ2-1; TRBD1 agrees at 10 bases. V gave up 3 bases and J gave up 6 bases; unmatched junction bases: 8. The germline V gene has CDR1 LNHDA and CDR2 SQIVND (reference sequence). The CDR3 loop spans 16 amino acids. The CDR3 reads CASSMWTGGMGNEQFF. In DNA form, the CDR3 reads TGTGCCAGTAGTATGTGGACAGGGGGAATGGGCAATGAGCAGTTCTTC.

V gene TRBV2 combines with J gene TRBJ2-7, with TRBD1 matching 7 bases. The CDR3 is made up of 15 amino acids. V was pared by 4 bases and J by 4 bases, with 10 bases of the junction left unmatched. Germline loops: CDR1 SNHLY, CDR2 FYNNEI. The CDR3 reads CASSVSGGVLYEQYF. CDR3 bases: TGTGCCAGCAGTGTCTCAGGGGGTGTACTGTACGAGCAGTACTTC.

J is TRBJ2-1 and V is TRBV9, with D perhaps matching TRBD2 (6 bases). Germline V lookup: CDR1 SGDLS, CDR2 YYNGEE. This CDR3 region has 14 residues. The germline V and J ends were trimmed by 0 bases and 9 bases, with 13 bases remaining between them. The CDR3 DNA follows: TGTGCCAGCAGCGTAGGGGGACTCCCCATTGAGCAGTTCTTC. Translation gives CASSVGGLPIEQFF.

The chain combines TRBV28 with TRBJ1-5; D may be TRBD1 (5 bases). V was shortened by 6 bases and J by 7 bases, with 25 bases between the two germline ends. The V gene's germline CDR1 is MDHEN and CDR2 SYDVKM. This CDR3 has 17 residues. The CDR3 DNA reads as TGTGCCAGCAGCTTCATCAGGGTCTCCTCATATCAGCAGCCCCAGCATTTT. Its translation: CASSFIRVSSYQQPQHF.

The V gene is TRBV27, the J gene TRBJ2-2; 7 nucleotides match TRBD1. CDR1 and CDR2 (germline): MNHEY, SMNVEV (reference sequence). Unmatched junction bases numbered 9, after V lost 2 bases and J lost 6 bases. The CDR3 contains 16 residues. The CDR3 sequence is CASSLRGRGWAGELFF. CDR3 nucleotides: TGTGCCAGCAGTTTACGTGGCAGGGGGTGGGCCGGGGAGCTGTTTTTT.

This clone was detected only a few times. The rearrangement links TRBV19 to TRBJ1-4, with D perhaps matching TRBD1 (5 bases). V lost 6 bases and J 6 bases, leaving 20 bases between the germline ends. The CDR3 runs 16 residues. From germline, CDR1 is LNHDA and CDR2 SQIVND (reference sequence). In DNA form, the CDR3 reads TGTGCCAGTAGCCTGATCGGAGGCGGGGGGGATGAAAAACTGTTTTTT. It encodes CASSLIGGGGDEKLFF.

The rearrangement uses TRBV4-3 and TRBJ2-2, with 8 bases matching TRBD2. Germline V lookup: CDR1 LGHNA, CDR2 YSLEER. The CDR3 covers 14 residues. Trimming at V came to 1 base and at J to 6 bases, leaving 1 base not matched to a gene. The CDR3 reads CASSQGRGAGELFF. The CDR3, as DNA: TGCGCCAGCAGCCAAGGGCGGGGGGCCGGGGAGCTGTTTTTT.

The chain joins TRBV28 to TRBJ1-2; D unresolved. V gave up 8 bases and J gave up 5 bases, with 15 bases separating them. CDR1 is MDHEN, CDR2 SYDVKM, per germline. There are 13 residues in the CDR3. The DNA for the CDR3 is TGTGCCAGCGGAACCAGGAGGGTTTATGGCTACACCTTC. Its protein is CASGTRRVYGYTF.

In its sample, this clone was seen once. The CDR3 loop is CASSLGTAVDEQYF. CDR3 nucleotide sequence: TGCGCCAGCAGCTTGGGGACCGCAGTAGACGAGCAGTACTTC. The V and J genes are TRBV5-1 and TRBJ2-7, with no clear D. CDR1 and CDR2 from the germline V gene are SGHRS and YFSETQ. The ends were cut back, 0 bases at V and 5 bases at J, with 12 bases in the middle. The CDR3 loop spans 14 amino acids.

V is TRBV3-1 (or the pseudogene TRBV3-2) and J is TRBJ1-6, with TRBD1 identical over 7 bases. The CDR3 is 15 residues long. Per germline, CDR1 LGHDT and CDR2 YNNKEL (reference sequence). V was clipped by 4 bases and J by 7 bases; unmatched bases: 7. The CDR3 sequence: CASSLLQGENSPLHF. The CDR3 nucleotides are TGTGCCAGCAGCCTCCTCCAGGGGGAAAATTCACCCCTCCACTTT.

The CDR3, as DNA: TGCGCCAGCAGCTTGGGCGGGACTAGCGGGCGTACGAATGAGCAGTTCTTC. Protein: CASSLGGTSGRTNEQFF. The rearrangement uses TRBV5-1 and TRBJ2-1; TRBD2 matches at 12 bases. From germline, CDR1 is SGHRS and CDR2 YFSETQ. The CDR3 covers 17 residues. V lost 0 bases to trimming and J lost 7 bases; unmatched junction nucleotides: 8.

Concerning this clone itself: Other DNA sequences within the sample encode an identical CDR3. The chain carries TRBV5-1 and TRBJ1-1; D is ambiguous. In germline, CDR1 is SGHRS, CDR2 YFSETQ. This CDR3 has 14 residues. With 0 bases removed from V and 1 base from J, the gap between germline ends came to 7 bases. The CDR3 nucleotides read TGCGCCAGCAGCTTGGCCAGCCAGAACACTGAAGCTTTCTTT. Its translation is CASSLASQNTEAFF.

The J gene is TRBJ2-3, the V gene TRBV28, with D maybe TRBD1 (6 bases). The germline CDR1 and CDR2 sequences are MDHEN and SYDVKM. This CDR3 has 13 amino acids. The V gene lost 2 bases and the J gene lost 5 bases, with 8 bases spanning the gap. This CDR3 is CASSLTGRDTQYF. The CDR3 DNA reads TGTGCCAGCAGTTTAACAGGGAGAGATACGCAGTATTTT. Full variable domain (remainder filled in from reference TRBV28 and TRBJ2-3): DVKVTQSSRYLVKRTGEKVFLECVQDMDHENMFWYRQDPGLGLRLIYFSYDVKMKEKGDIPEGYSVSREKKERFSLILESASTNQTSMYLCASSLTGRDTQYFGPGTRLTVL.

V and J are TRBV5-1 and TRBJ2-1; 7 bases are a match to TRBD2. Germline V gives CDR1 SGHRS, CDR2 YFSETQ. V gave up 0 bases and J gave up 8 bases; unmatched junction bases: 2. This CDR3 has 13 residues. CDR3 region: CASSLGLAYEQFF. As DNA, the CDR3 is TGCGCCAGCAGCTTGGGACTAGCATATGAGCAGTTCTTC. Full variable domain (remainder filled in from reference TRBV5-1 and TRBJ2-1): KAGVTQTPRYLIKTRGQQVTLSCSPISGHRSVSWYQQTPGQGLQFLFEYFSETQRNKGNFPGRFSGRQFSNSRSEMNVSTLELGDSALYLCASSLGLAYEQFFGPGTRLTVL.

A single count supports this clone. The chain carries TRBV2 and TRBJ2-4; a weak D match, TRBD2 (7 bases). V was cut by 4 bases and J by 0 bases, with 16 bases left in between. CDR1 is SNHLY, CDR2 FYNNEI, per germline. CDR3 length: 17 amino acids. The CDR3 loop reads CASSGTMGGLAKNIQYF. Written as DNA, the CDR3 is TGTGCCAGCAGTGGAACTATGGGGGGGCTAGCCAAAAACATTCAGTACTTC.

This chain joins TRBV18 and TRBJ1-2, with 9 bases identical to TRBD1. Looked up from germline, CDR1 is KGHSH and CDR2 is LQKENI. J lost 1 base, V lost 3 bases, and 6 bases had no gene match. This CDR3 has 16 residues. For the CDR3, the DNA is TGTGCCAGCTCACCGCCCGGGACAGGGCGTAACTATGGCTACACCTTC. Translation gives CASSPPGTGRNYGYTF.

CDR3 residues: CASSQQTELAPSYEQYF. The CDR3 DNA follows: TGTGCCAGCAGCCAACAAACGGAGCTAGCGCCTTCCTACGAGCAGTACTTC. The chain links TRBV3-1 (or the pseudogene TRBV3-2) to TRBJ2-7, with a possible D match to TRBD2 (6 bases). V was shortened by 2 bases and J by 1 base, with 18 bases between the two germline ends. Germline loops: CDR1 LGHDT, CDR2 YNNKEL (reference sequence). CDR3 length: 17 amino acids.

This chain joins TRBV6-5 and TRBJ1-1; D gene ambiguous. Germline CDR1 is MNHEY and CDR2 is SVGAGI. Trimming removed 0 bases from V and 8 bases from J, with 7 bases in between. The CDR3 has 12 amino acids. CDR3 loop: CASSYSGREAFF. For the CDR3, the DNA is TGTGCCAGCAGTTACTCTGGTAGGGAAGCTTTCTTT.

The rearrangement uses TRBV7-2 and TRBJ2-3; TRBD2 matches at 12 bases. Germline trimming cut 4 bases from V and 7 bases from J; bases unmatched to any gene: 9. This CDR3 is 16 amino acids long. CDR1 is SGHTA, CDR2 FQGNSA, per germline. Written as DNA, the CDR3 is TGTGCCAGCAGCTCCCGACTAGCGGGGGATATAAATACGCAGTATTTT. It is translated as CASSSRLAGDINTQYF.

The rearrangement links TRBV6-5 to TRBJ2-1, with D possibly being TRBD1 or TRBD2 (6 bases each). The V end lost 11 bases, the J end lost 2 bases, and 10 bases lay between the germline ends. The CDR3 covers 12 residues. The germline V gene encodes CDR1 MNHEY and CDR2 SVGAGI. CDR3 residues: CAEGGTYNEQFF. CDR3 DNA sequence: TGTGCCGAAGGGGGGACCTACAATGAGCAGTTCTTC.

The chain uses TRBV11-1 and TRBJ1-3; D call uncertain. V lost 2 bases and J lost 0, with 5 bases in between. Germline CDR1 is SGHAT and CDR2 is FQDESV (reference sequence). This CDR3 is built from 14 residues. The CDR3: CASSLRDSGNTIYF. The CDR3 DNA is TGTGCCAGCAGCTTAAGGGACTCTGGAAACACCATATATTTT. Variable domain in full (rest from reference TRBV11-1 and TRBJ1-3): EAEVAQSPRYKITEKSQAVAFWCDPISGHATLYWYRQILGQGPELLVQFQDESVVDDSQLPKDRFSAERLKGVDSTLKIQPAELGDSAMYLCASSLRDSGNTIYFGEGSWLTVV.

The V and J genes are TRBV6-1 and TRBJ1-2, with TRBD1 as a possible D gene (5 bases). Trimming took off 2 bases at V and 7 bases at J, with 17 bases between the two ends. The CDR3 contains 15 residues. From germline, CDR1 is MNHNS and CDR2 SASEGT. Here the CDR3 reads CASSELRGGISGYTF. For the CDR3, the DNA is TGTGCCAGCAGTGAACTCCGGGGGGGGATAAGTGGCTACACCTTC.

This clone has a single count. The chain has TRBV28 and TRBJ2-2, with 8 bases identical to TRBD2. The CDR3 sequence is 14 residues long. After removal of 6 bases from V and 6 bases from J, the junction contained 6 bases not matched to a gene. The germline V gene encodes CDR1 MDHEN and CDR2 SYDVKM. The CDR3 loop is CASRPRGAPGELFF. For the CDR3, the DNA is TGTGCCAGCAGGCCGCGGGGGGCCCCCGGGGAGCTGTTTTTT.

The V gene is TRBV11-2, the J gene TRBJ1-1, with a possible D match to TRBD1 (6 bases). The V gene's germline CDR1 is SGHAT and CDR2 FQNNGV. Trimming removed 7 bases at V and 1 base at J, with 19 bases between. This CDR3 has 16 amino acids. CDR3: CASNPAGGNSNTEAFF. The CDR3 DNA is TGTGCCAGCAACCCCGCCGGGGGCAATTCGAACACTGAAGCTTTCTTT.